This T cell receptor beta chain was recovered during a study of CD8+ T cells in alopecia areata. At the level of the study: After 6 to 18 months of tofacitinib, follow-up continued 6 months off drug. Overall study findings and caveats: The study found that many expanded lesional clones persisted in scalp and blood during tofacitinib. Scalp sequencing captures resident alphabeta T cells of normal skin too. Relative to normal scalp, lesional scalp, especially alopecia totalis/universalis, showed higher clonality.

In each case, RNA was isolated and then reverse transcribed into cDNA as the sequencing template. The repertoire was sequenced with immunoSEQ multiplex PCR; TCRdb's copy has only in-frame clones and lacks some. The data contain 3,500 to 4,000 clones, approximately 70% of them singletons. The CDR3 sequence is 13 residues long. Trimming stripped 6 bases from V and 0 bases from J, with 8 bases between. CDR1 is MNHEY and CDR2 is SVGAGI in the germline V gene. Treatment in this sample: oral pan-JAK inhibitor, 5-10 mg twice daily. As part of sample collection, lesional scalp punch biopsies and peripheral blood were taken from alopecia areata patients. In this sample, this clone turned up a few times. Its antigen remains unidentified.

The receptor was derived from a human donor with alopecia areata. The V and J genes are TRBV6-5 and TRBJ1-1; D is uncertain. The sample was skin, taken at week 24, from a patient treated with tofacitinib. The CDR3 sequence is CASRPPVNTEAFF. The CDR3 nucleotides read TGTGCCAGCAGACCCCCGGTGAACACTGAAGCTTTCTTT.